Presented here are 3 T cell receptor beta chains from one specimen sequenced in a study of control samples from healthy donors and cancer patients (dated by TCRdb to about 2020). The library was made by the immunoSEQ multiplex PCR assay. In its TCRdb copy, this immuneACCESS table keeps in-frame sequences only and misses some clones. Where compared with another copy, unresolved V genes explain less than half of these, and the others have no known cause. Present in this sample are some 94,000 clones, 85% to 90% of which were seen just once. The ten largest account for 9.5% to 10% of the sample. Material for sequencing was PBMCs. The receptors derive from a woman aged 50 to 60 with colorectal cancer.

The rearrangement joins TRBV4-2 to TRBJ1-6; D is unresolved. With 4 bases removed from V and 7 bases from J, the gap between germline ends came to 11 bases. CDR1 is LGHNA, CDR2 YNFKEQ, per germline. This CDR3 spans 14 amino acids. The CDR3 here is CASSRAGSNSPLHF. CDR3 DNA sequence: TGTGCCAGCAGCCGCGCAGGATCAAATTCACCCCTCCACTTT.

This clone was seen a few times. This chain joins TRBV7-9 and TRBJ2-3; a possible D gene is TRBD2 (5 bases). Germline V lookup: CDR1 SEHNR, CDR2 FQNEAQ (reference sequence). Between the trimmed V and J ends, which lost 1 base and 3 bases, there was a span of 17 bases. This CDR3 contains 17 residues. CDR3 sequence: CASSLGTDPSGTDTQYF. CDR3 coding DNA: TGTGCCAGCAGCTTAGGCACGGACCCTTCGGGGACAGATACGCAGTATTTT. Full variable domain (outside the CDR3, taken from reference TRBV7-9 and TRBJ2-3): DTGVSQNPRHKITKRGQNVTFRCDPISEHNRLYWYRQTLGQGPEFLTYFQNEAQLEKSRLLSDRFSAERPKGSFSTLEIQRTEQGDSAMYLCASSLGTDPSGTDTQYFGPGTRLTVL.

The chain uses TRBV15 and TRBJ2-1; D perhaps matches TRBD1 (6 bases). Germline V lookup: CDR1 LNHNV, CDR2 YYDKDF (reference sequence). The ends were cut back, 3 bases at V and 6 bases at J, with 15 bases in the middle. The CDR3 runs 15 residues. The CDR3 DNA reads as TGTGCCACCAGCAGGGAAAGGGGGACGATCAATGAGCAGTTCTTC. Residues: CATSRERGTINEQFF.